The rows below give T cell receptor beta chains drawn from one sample of a study of pediatric ulcerative colitis. Produced via immunoSEQ multiplex PCR; TCRdb's table is partial and in-frame only. The repertoire holds roughly 17,000 clones, 74% seen once, with 3.4% in the top ten. Sequencing used gut tissue. These TCRs come from a girl aged 5 to 17 with moderate ulcerative colitis. The CDR3 runs from the conserved cysteine through the conserved F or W. A D gene is named only where the DNA matches it firmly. Clone size is shown for a subset of rows, as once, few, many or a class of expanded clone.

V	J	D	size	DNA	CDR3
TRBV20-1	TRBJ1-2	TRBD1	.	TGCAGTGCTGAAAAGACAGGGCCCTACACCTTC	CSAEKTGPYTF
TRBV18	TRBJ2-3	TRBD2	.	TGTGCCAGCTCACTAGCGGGAGGTCATGCAGATACGCAGTATTTT	CASSLAGGHADTQYF
TRBV9	TRBJ2-3	TRBD2	.	TGTGCCAGCAGCGTCGGGACTAACACAGATACGCAGTATTTT	CASSVGTNTDTQYF
TRBV6-4	TRBJ2-7	.	few	TGTGCCAGCAGTCAACGGCGTCTGTACTCCTACGAGCAGTACTTC	CASSQRRLYSYEQYF
TRBV5-1	TRBJ2-1	.	.	TGCGCCAGCAGCTTACGGGGGAGCTCCTACAATGAGCAGTTCTTC	CASSLRGSSYNEQFF
TRBV18	TRBJ1-1	.	.	TGTGCCAGCTCACCATCGGACAGCAGAGGAGCTTTCTTT	CASSPSDSRGAFF
TRBV9	TRBJ2-1	.	.	TGTGCCAGCAGCCTAATAGGCAGTTCCTACAATGAGCAGTTCTTC	CASSLIGSSYNEQFF
TRBV28	TRBJ2-1	.	.	TGTGCCAGCAGTTTATTGGCCGGTAACAATGAGCAGTTCTTC	CASSLLAGNNEQFF
TRBV9	TRBJ2-7	.	.	TGTGCCAGCAGCGTACAAGGGGGATTCTCCTACGAGCAGTACTTC	CASSVQGGFSYEQYF
TRBV6-1	TRBJ2-2	TRBD2	once	TGTGCCAGCAGTGAAGCTAGCGGGACCACCGGGGAGCTGTTTTTT	CASSEASGTTGELFF
TRBV12-5	TRBJ1-3	.	large	TGTGCTAGTGGTTCCCTCATTGGAAACACCATATATTTT	CASGSLIGNTIYF
TRBV5-6	TRBJ1-6	.	.	TGTGCCAGCAGCTTGGGGCAGTCCAGTTCACCCCTCCACTTT	CASSLGQSSSPLHF
TRBV5-4	TRBJ1-1	.	.	TGTGCCAGCAGCTTGGGTGGAGACATGAACACTGAAGCTTTCTTT	CASSLGGDMNTEAFF
TRBV14	TRBJ2-7	.	.	TGTGCCAGCAGCCAAGAGACCCTACGAGGGCAGTACTTC	CASSQETLRGQYF
TRBV19	TRBJ2-6	.	.	TGTGCCAGTGGCAGGGATTCAGGGGCCAACGTCCTGACTTTC	CASGRDSGANVLTF
TRBV4-1	TRBJ2-1	TRBD2	.	TGCGCCAGCAGCCAAGAACTAGCGGGGGGCTACAATGAGCAGTTCTTC	CASSQELAGGYNEQFF
TRBV5-1	TRBJ2-2	.	.	TGCGCCAGCAGCTTAACTCAACTAAACACCGGGGAGCTGTTTTTT	CASSLTQLNTGELFF
TRBV2	TRBJ2-4	.	.	TGTGCCAGCAGAGAGGGGGGTACTGTAAACATTCAGTACTTC	CASREGGTVNIQYF
TRBV28	TRBJ2-7	TRBD2	.	TGTGCCATCGGTCGCGGGAGGGTTCTCGAGCAGTACTTC	CAIGRGRVLEQYF
TRBV19	TRBJ1-1	.	.	TGTGCCAGTAGGTCGGGGCGGGCGGCTTTCTTT	CASRSGRAAFF
TRBV27	TRBJ2-5	.	once	TGTGCCAGCAGTAAAAGTGAACGGATAGAGACCCAGTACTTC	CASSKSERIETQYF
TRBV7-2	TRBJ1-2	.	.	TGTGCCAGCACCTTTATTAGGGTCGCTACCTGGGGCTATGGCTACACCTTC	CASTFIRVATWGYGYTF
TRBV28	TRBJ2-6	.	.	TGTGCCAGCAGTTTGGGGTTGGCGTACCTCTCTGGGGCCAACGTCCTGACTTTC	CASSLGLAYLSGANVLTF
TRBV9	TRBJ1-4	.	few	TGTGCCAGCAGCGTAGCGGCAGGCCCTAATGAAAAACTGTTTTTT	CASSVAAGPNEKLFF
TRBV30	TRBJ2-1	TRBD2	.	TGTGCCTGGATAAGCGGGGTTGGGCATGAGCAGTTCTTC	CAWISGVGHEQFF
TRBV7-9	TRBJ2-3	.	few	TGTGCCAGCAGCGCCACCGGGACAACTAGCACAGATACGCAGTATTTT	CASSATGTTSTDTQYF
TRBV7-8	TRBJ2-7	.	.	TGTGCCAGCAGCTCCAATAGCGGCTACGAGCAGTACTTC	CASSSNSGYEQYF
TRBV10-3	TRBJ1-1	.	.	TGTGCCATCAGTGAGGAGACAACTATGAACACTGAAGCTTTCTTT	CAISEETTMNTEAFF
TRBV19	TRBJ2-3	TRBD2	once	TGTGCCAGTACCTCCAGACTAGCCTCCTTCAGCGATACGCAGTATTTT	CASTSRLASFSDTQYF
TRBV2	TRBJ1-6	.	.	TGTGCCAGCAGTGAAGCGCGGAAATCCTATAATTCACCCCTCCACTTT	CASSEARKSYNSPLHF
TRBV15	TRBJ2-7	TRBD1	.	TGTGCCACCAGTTGGGACAGCCTGAAGGACGAGCAGTACTTC	CATSWDSLKDEQYF
TRBV28	TRBJ2-2	.	.	TGTGCCAGCAGTTTAATGGGGGGCGACACCGGGGAGCTGTTTTTT	CASSLMGGDTGELFF
TRBV2	TRBJ1-2	.	.	TGTGCCAGCAGTGGGGGGCGGGACTATGGCTACACCTTC	CASSGGRDYGYTF
TRBV30	TRBJ1-5	TRBD1	few	TGTGCCTGGGGGACAGGGGTCAATCAGCCCCAGCATTTT	CAWGTGVNQPQHF
TRBV5-1	TRBJ1-1	.	once	TGCGCCAGCAGGGGTCTGGGGGCCATGAACACTGAAGCTTTCTTT	CASRGLGAMNTEAFF
TRBV6-1	TRBJ1-4	.	.	TGTGCCAGCAGGGTACGGGGCGCGAATGAAAAACTGTTTTTT	CASRVRGANEKLFF
TRBV6-5	TRBJ2-7	TRBD1	.	TGTGCCAGCAACAAGGACAGGGGGAATTACGAGCAGTACTTC	CASNKDRGNYEQYF
TRBV5-4	TRBJ2-4	TRBD1	.	TGTGCCAGCAGCTTGTCCGGACAGGGACCCAAAAACATTCAGTACTTC	CASSLSGQGPKNIQYF
TRBV6-4	TRBJ2-3	.	.	TGTGCCAGCAGTGAGGGGACAGATACGCAGTATTTT	CASSEGTDTQYF
TRBV27	TRBJ1-1	.	medium-sized	TGTGCCAGCAGGTCATACCAGGGCCTGGGGACTGAAGCTTTCTTT	CASRSYQGLGTEAFF
TRBV9	TRBJ1-1	TRBD1	.	TGTGCCAGCAGCCCCCTCGTGGGCAGGGGGTACACTGAAGCTTTCTTT	CASSPLVGRGYTEAFF
TRBV6-1	TRBJ1-5	TRBD1	.	TGTGCCAGCAGTTGGGACAGGGGAAGTCAGCCCCAGCATTTT	CASSWDRGSQPQHF
TRBV7-2	TRBJ2-2	.	.	TGTGCCAGCAGCGCCCAGATACACACCGGGGAGCTGTTTTTT	CASSAQIHTGELFF
TRBV30	TRBJ2-3	.	.	TGTGCTTCAACGGAGGGGGCTGGCACAGATACGCAGTATTTT	CASTEGAGTDTQYF
TRBV18	TRBJ1-5	TRBD1	.	TGTGCCAGCTCACCGCAGACAGGGAATCAGCCCCAGCATTTT	CASSPQTGNQPQHF
TRBV7-9	TRBJ2-1	TRBD1	.	TGTGCCAGCAGCCAGGACAGGGTAGCCTACAATGAGCAGTTCTTC	CASSQDRVAYNEQFF